The source of this T cell receptor (beta chain) is a study of human T cells and chemical hapten exposure. Turning to the study itself: For sensitization, 2% DPC was applied to an approximately 2 cm by approximately 2 cm patch of upper inner arm skin. Patients additionally received therapeutic doses of diphenylcyclopropenone on the scalp once a week, and this continued throughout the roughly 22-week study. Study-wide results and limits: TCRs whose frequency exceeded 1 in 1000 remained the same following DPC sensitization.

The time point was: patch test 1, 2 weeks after DPC sensitization. Specified treatment: therapeutic diphenylcyclopropenone sensitization with weekly scalp DPC. What the library attached to individual cDNA molecules were unique molecular identifiers. One entry per CDR3 protein, called by TCRdb with MiXCR from the RACE reads. The sample holds 150,000 to 200,000 distinct CDR3 sequences, about 14% seen once. Per the germline V gene, CDR1 is SGDLS and CDR2 is YYNGEE. V shed 3 bases and J shed 3 bases, with 22 bases lying between them. The length of the CDR3 is 18 residues. For this clonotype: Its antigen remains unidentified.

The sequence was obtained from a woman aged 25 to 39 with alopecia areata. Some clones in this sample may be carry-over from other donors' samples. The V gene is TRBV9, the J gene TRBJ1-3, with TRBD1 as a possible D gene (6 bases). Specimen: whole blood, collected in connection with sensitization to the hapten diphenylcyclopropenone (DPC). The CDR3 DNA sequence: TGTGCCAGCAGCGAGGCCCCAATTTCGGGGGCAAGTGGAAACACCATATATTTT. Its translation: CASSEAPISGASGNTIYF.